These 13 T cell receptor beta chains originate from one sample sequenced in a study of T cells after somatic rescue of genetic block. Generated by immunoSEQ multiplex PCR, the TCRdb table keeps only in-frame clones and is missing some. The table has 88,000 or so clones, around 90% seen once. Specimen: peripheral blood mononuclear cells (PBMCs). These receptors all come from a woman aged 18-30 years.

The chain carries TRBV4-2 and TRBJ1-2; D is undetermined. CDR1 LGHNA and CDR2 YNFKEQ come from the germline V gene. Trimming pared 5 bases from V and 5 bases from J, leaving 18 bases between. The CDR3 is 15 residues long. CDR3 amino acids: CASSLEPGDVYGYTF. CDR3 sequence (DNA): TGTGCCAGCAGCTTGGAGCCTGGGGATGTATATGGCTACACCTTC.

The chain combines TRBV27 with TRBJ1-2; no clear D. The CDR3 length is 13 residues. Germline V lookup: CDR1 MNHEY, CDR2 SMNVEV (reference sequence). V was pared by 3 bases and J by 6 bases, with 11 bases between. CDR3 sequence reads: CASSLVAGHGYTF. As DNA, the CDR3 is TGTGCCAGCAGTTTGGTGGCAGGACATGGCTACACCTTC.

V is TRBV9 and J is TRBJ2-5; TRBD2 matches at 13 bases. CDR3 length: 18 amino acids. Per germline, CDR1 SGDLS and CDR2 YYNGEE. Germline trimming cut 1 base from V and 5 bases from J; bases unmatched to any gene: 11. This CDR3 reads CASSVSTTSGRAGETQYF. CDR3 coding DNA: TGTGCCAGCAGCGTATCAACAACTAGCGGGAGGGCCGGTGAGACCCAGTACTTC.

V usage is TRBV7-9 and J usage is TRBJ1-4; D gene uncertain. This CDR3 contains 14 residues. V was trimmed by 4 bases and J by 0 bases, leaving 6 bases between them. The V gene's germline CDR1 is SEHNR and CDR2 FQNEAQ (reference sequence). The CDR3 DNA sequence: TGTGCCAGCAGCTCGAGATCAACTAATGAAAAACTGTTTTTT. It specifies CASSSRSTNEKLFF.

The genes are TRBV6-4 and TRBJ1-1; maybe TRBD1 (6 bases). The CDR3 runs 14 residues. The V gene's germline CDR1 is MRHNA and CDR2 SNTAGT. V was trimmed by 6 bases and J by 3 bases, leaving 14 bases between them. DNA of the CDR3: TGTGCCAGCAGACCCGGGACAAGGGACACTGAAGCTTTCTTT. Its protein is CASRPGTRDTEAFF.

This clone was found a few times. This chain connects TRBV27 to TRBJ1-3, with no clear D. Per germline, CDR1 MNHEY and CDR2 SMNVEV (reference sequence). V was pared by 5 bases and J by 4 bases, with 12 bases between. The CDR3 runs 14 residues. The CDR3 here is CASSPWGTGNTIYF. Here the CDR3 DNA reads TGTGCCAGCAGTCCCTGGGGAACCGGAAACACCATATATTTT.

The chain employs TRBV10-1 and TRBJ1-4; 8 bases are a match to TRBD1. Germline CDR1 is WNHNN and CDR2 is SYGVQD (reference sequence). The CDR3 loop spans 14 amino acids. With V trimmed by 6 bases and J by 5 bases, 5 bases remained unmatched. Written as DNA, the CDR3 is TGCGCCAGCAGAAGGACAGGGAGAAATGAAAAACTGTTTTTT. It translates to CASRRTGRNEKLFF.

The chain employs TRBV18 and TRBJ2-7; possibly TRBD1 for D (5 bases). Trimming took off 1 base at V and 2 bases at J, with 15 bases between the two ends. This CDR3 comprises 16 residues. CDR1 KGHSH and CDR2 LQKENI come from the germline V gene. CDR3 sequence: CASSPQSIDSPYEQYF. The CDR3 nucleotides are TGTGCCAGCTCACCACAAAGTATAGACAGCCCCTACGAGCAGTACTTC.

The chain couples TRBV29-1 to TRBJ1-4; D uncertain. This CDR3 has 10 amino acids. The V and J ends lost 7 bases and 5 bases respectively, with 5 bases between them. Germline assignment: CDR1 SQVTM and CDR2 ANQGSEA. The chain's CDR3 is CSAINEKLFF. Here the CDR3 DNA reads TGCAGCGCGATAAATGAAAAACTGTTTTTT.

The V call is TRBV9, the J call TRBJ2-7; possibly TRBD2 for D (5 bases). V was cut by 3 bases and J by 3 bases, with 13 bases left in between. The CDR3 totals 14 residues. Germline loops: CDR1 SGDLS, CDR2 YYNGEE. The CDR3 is CASSASSAGYEQYF. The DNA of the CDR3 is TGTGCCAGCAGCGCTTCCTCCGCGGGCTACGAGCAGTACTTC.

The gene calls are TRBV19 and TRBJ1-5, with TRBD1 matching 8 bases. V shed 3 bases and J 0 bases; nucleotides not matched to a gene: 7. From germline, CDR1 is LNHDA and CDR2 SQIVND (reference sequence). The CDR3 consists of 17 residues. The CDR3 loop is CASSMTGASNSNQPQHF. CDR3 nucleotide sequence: TGTGCCAGTAGTATGACAGGGGCGAGTAATAGCAATCAGCCCCAGCATTTT.

DNA for the CDR3: TGTGCCAGCAGAAGAGGGTCTGATACGCAGTATTTT. Protein: CASRRGSDTQYF. V gene TRBV7-2 combines with J gene TRBJ2-3, with D possibly TRBD2 on 5 matching bases. Germline V gene lookup returns CDR1 SGHTA and CDR2 FQGNSA. Trimming pared 6 bases from V and 6 bases from J, leaving 10 bases between. CDR3 length: 12 amino acids.

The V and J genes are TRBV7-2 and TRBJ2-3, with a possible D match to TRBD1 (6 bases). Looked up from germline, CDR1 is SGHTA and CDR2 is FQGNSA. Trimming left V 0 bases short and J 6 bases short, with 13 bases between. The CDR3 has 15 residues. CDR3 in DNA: TGTGCCAGCAGCTTAGCCGGACAGTGGGGGGATACGCAGTATTTT. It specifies CASSLAGQWGDTQYF.